These T cell receptor beta chains were read from a single sample in a study of blood T cell repertoires in COVID-19. Clones were read by immunoSEQ multiplex PCR, and TCRdb kept only the in-frame ones, dropping some. This sample has 110,000 or so clones, with roughly nine tenths found just once. The sample consisted of peripheral blood. Source of these receptors: a man aged 65 to 79 who had recovered from COVID-19. Each CDR3 is given with its conserved first and last residue. The order of the fields is V gene, D gene, J gene, clone size, CDR3 DNA, CDR3 protein. A D gene is named only where the DNA matches it firmly. Part of the rows lack a size; the others show once, few, many or a class for expanded clones.

v_gene: TRBV5-1
d_gene: -
j_gene: TRBJ2-2
abundance: -
CDR3nt: TGCGCCAGCAGTTCTCAGGGCGGCACCGGGGAGCTGTTTTTT
CDR3aa: CASSSQGGTGELFF

v_gene: TRBV28
d_gene: -
j_gene: TRBJ1-1
abundance: -
CDR3nt: TGTGCCAGCAGACTCTCTAACACTGAAGCTTTCTTT
CDR3aa: CASRLSNTEAFF

v_gene: TRBV28
d_gene: -
j_gene: TRBJ1-4
abundance: -
CDR3nt: TGTGCCGGCGGGGGTAGCGGGTCGACTAATGAAAAACTGTTTTTT
CDR3aa: CAGGGSGSTNEKLFF

v_gene: TRBV9
d_gene: TRBD2
j_gene: TRBJ2-1
abundance: -
CDR3nt: TGTGCCAGCAGCGGTAGCGGGAAGGGGTACAATGAGCAGTTCTTC
CDR3aa: CASSGSGKGYNEQFF

v_gene: TRBV5-1
d_gene: TRBD1
j_gene: TRBJ1-2
abundance: -
CDR3nt: TGCGCCAGCAGCTTGGGGAATGACAGGGGGTTTACCCTTAACTATGGCTACACCTTC
CDR3aa: CASSLGNDRGFTLNYGYTF

v_gene: TRBV9
d_gene: -
j_gene: TRBJ2-6
abundance: -
CDR3nt: TGTGCCAGCAGCGTAGCCTGGAGCTCTGGGGCCAACGTCCTGACTTTC
CDR3aa: CASSVAWSSGANVLTF

v_gene: TRBV20-1
d_gene: -
j_gene: TRBJ2-7
abundance: once
CDR3nt: TGCAGTGCAAGCGCACACGAGCAGTACTTC
CDR3aa: CSASAHEQYF

v_gene: TRBV18
d_gene: -
j_gene: TRBJ2-1
abundance: -
CDR3nt: TGTGCCAGCTCACGCTACAGCGGCAATGAGCAGTTCTTC
CDR3aa: CASSRYSGNEQFF

v_gene: TRBV19
d_gene: -
j_gene: TRBJ2-1
abundance: -
CDR3nt: TGTGCCAGTAGTATAGACTGGAGTTTTGCCTACAATGAGCAGTTCTTC
CDR3aa: CASSIDWSFAYNEQFF

v_gene: TRBV7-9
d_gene: -
j_gene: TRBJ2-1
abundance: -
CDR3nt: TGTGCCAGCAGCCTACAGACGACTAGTTACAATGAGCAGTTCTTC
CDR3aa: CASSLQTTSYNEQFF

v_gene: TRBV30
d_gene: -
j_gene: TRBJ2-3
abundance: once
CDR3nt: TGTGCCTGGAGTGGGACTACCTCTCTCACAGATACGCAGTATTTT
CDR3aa: CAWSGTTSLTDTQYF

v_gene: TRBV7-9
d_gene: -
j_gene: TRBJ2-7
abundance: -
CDR3nt: TGTGCCAGCAGCTTAGTCCTACAGGGGGGGTATGAGCAGTACTTC
CDR3aa: CASSLVLQGGYEQYF

v_gene: TRBV6-5
d_gene: TRBD2
j_gene: TRBJ2-3
abundance: -
CDR3nt: TGTGCCAGCCTTGTCGGGGGGAGCACAGATACGCAGTATTTT
CDR3aa: CASLVGGSTDTQYF

v_gene: TRBV5-4
d_gene: -
j_gene: TRBJ1-2
abundance: -
CDR3nt: TGTGCCAGCAGCCGTACAGGGAACTATGGCTACACCTTC
CDR3aa: CASSRTGNYGYTF

v_gene: TRBV5-6
d_gene: TRBD1
j_gene: TRBJ2-4
abundance: -
CDR3nt: TGTGCCAGCAGCCCAGGGACAGGGCTGGACATTCAGTACTTC
CDR3aa: CASSPGTGLDIQYF

v_gene: TRBV7-9
d_gene: TRBD1
j_gene: TRBJ2-1
abundance: -
CDR3nt: TGTGCCAGCAGCCCCGGCGGGGACAGGGGGCCTGAGCAGTTCTTC
CDR3aa: CASSPGGDRGPEQFF

v_gene: TRBV14
d_gene: -
j_gene: TRBJ2-3
abundance: -
CDR3nt: TGTGCCAGCAGCCTCCGCGGGGACACAGATACGCAGTATTTT
CDR3aa: CASSLRGDTDTQYF

v_gene: TRBV14
d_gene: TRBD1
j_gene: TRBJ1-6
abundance: once
CDR3nt: TGTGCCAGCAGCCGAGACAGGGGCGGTTCACCCCTCCACTTT
CDR3aa: CASSRDRGGSPLHF

v_gene: TRBV5-1
d_gene: TRBD1
j_gene: TRBJ2-5
abundance: once
CDR3nt: TGCGCCAGCAGATTACAGGGGACACAAGAGACCCAGTACTTC
CDR3aa: CASRLQGTQETQYF

v_gene: TRBV5-1
d_gene: -
j_gene: TRBJ2-1
abundance: -
CDR3nt: TGCGCCAGCAGCTTGTCTAGACTCGATCGGCAGTTCTTC
CDR3aa: CASSLSRLDRQFF

v_gene: TRBV5-4
d_gene: -
j_gene: TRBJ1-2
abundance: few
CDR3nt: TGTGCCAGCAGCCCCCAGGGTGACTATGGCTACACCTTC
CDR3aa: CASSPQGDYGYTF

v_gene: TRBV5-1
d_gene: TRBD1
j_gene: TRBJ2-1
abundance: once
CDR3nt: TGCGCCAGCAGCTTAAGGGACAGGATTAGCTCCTACAATGAGCAGTTCTTC
CDR3aa: CASSLRDRISSYNEQFF

v_gene: TRBV2
d_gene: -
j_gene: TRBJ2-5
abundance: -
CDR3nt: TGTGCCAGCAGGGGCAGTCAAGAGACCCAGTACTTC
CDR3aa: CASRGSQETQYF

v_gene: TRBV5-1
d_gene: TRBD1
j_gene: TRBJ2-1
abundance: -
CDR3nt: TGCGCCAGCAGCTTGGCCCAGGGGGCTTTCAATGAGCAGTTCTTC
CDR3aa: CASSLAQGAFNEQFF

v_gene: TRBV29-1
d_gene: -
j_gene: TRBJ2-7
abundance: -
CDR3nt: TGCAGCGTGCGCCCGTCGTCTTACGAGCAGTACTTC
CDR3aa: CSVRPSSYEQYF

v_gene: TRBV5-4
d_gene: -
j_gene: TRBJ2-3
abundance: -
CDR3nt: TGTGCCAGCAGCCCTGGTGCCTCGGACAGTTACACAGATACGCAGTATTTT
CDR3aa: CASSPGASDSYTDTQYF

v_gene: TRBV28
d_gene: -
j_gene: TRBJ1-5
abundance: -
CDR3nt: TGTGCCAGCAGTTCCCATGACAGCGGGTATCAGCCCCAGCATTTT
CDR3aa: CASSSHDSGYQPQHF

v_gene: TRBV2
d_gene: -
j_gene: TRBJ1-6
abundance: once
CDR3nt: TGTGCCAGCAGGCGGCAACAGGATAATTCACCCCTCCACTTT
CDR3aa: CASRRQQDNSPLHF

v_gene: TRBV28
d_gene: -
j_gene: TRBJ2-3
abundance: -
CDR3nt: TGTGCCAGCAGCCTCGGGGGAGGAATCTCCAATACGCAGTATTTT
CDR3aa: CASSLGGGISNTQYF

v_gene: TRBV27
d_gene: TRBD2
j_gene: TRBJ2-1
abundance: -
CDR3nt: TGTGCCAGCAGTTTAAGGGGACTAACTTACAATGAGCAGTTCTTC
CDR3aa: CASSLRGLTYNEQFF

v_gene: TRBV18
d_gene: TRBD2
j_gene: TRBJ2-1
abundance: -
CDR3nt: TGTGCCAGCTCACCACCGACGGGACTAGCGGCCTACAATGAGCAGTTCTTC
CDR3aa: CASSPPTGLAAYNEQFF

v_gene: TRBV5-1
d_gene: TRBD1
j_gene: TRBJ1-2
abundance: once
CDR3nt: TGCGCCAGCAGCTTGGGGACAGGGATAGACTATGGCTACACCTTC
CDR3aa: CASSLGTGIDYGYTF

v_gene: TRBV19
d_gene: TRBD1
j_gene: TRBJ1-1
abundance: -
CDR3nt: TGTGCCAGTAGTATTTGGGTCTTCGGACCGGGACAGGGTTCGGACACTGAAGCTTTCTTT
CDR3aa: CASSIWVFGPGQGSDTEAFF

v_gene: TRBV6-5
d_gene: -
j_gene: TRBJ2-2
abundance: -
CDR3nt: TGTGCCAGCAGTTACGGGGCCTACACCGGGGAGCTGTTTTTT
CDR3aa: CASSYGAYTGELFF

v_gene: TRBV5-1
d_gene: TRBD2
j_gene: TRBJ2-5
abundance: -
CDR3nt: TGCGCCAGCAGCTTGGCGGCTCTAGCGGGAGTTGAGACCCAGTACTTC
CDR3aa: CASSLAALAGVETQYF